This T cell receptor beta chain stems from a study of shared clonotypes between healthy human individuals. The study's findings and limits: Since donors were few, the genetic and exposure-history diversity represented was limited. With several donors compared, 4.5% to 6.5% of naive CD4 clonotypes were shared. In the sorted subsets, rarefaction showed sequencing was incomplete despite large depth.

Regarding this clone: The antigen remains unidentified.

Repertoires were generated with immunoSEQ multiplex PCR, while TCRdb's copy carries only in-frame clones and drops some. The sample lists about 680,000 clones, around 92% occurring once. After removal of 3 bases from V and 0 bases from J, the junction contained 8 bases not matched to a gene. The CDR3 runs 16 residues. The germline gives CDR1 WNHNN, CDR2 SYGVQD (reference sequence). CD45RO-negative, CCR7-positively selected cells formed the naive CD8 fraction, excluding terminally differentiated effector memory CD45RA+ cells. This receptor was taken from a man under 40 in good health. The chain has TRBV10-1 and TRBJ2-7; 7 nucleotides agree with TRBD1. Source material: naive CD8+ T cells sorted from blood. CDR3 loop: CASSDPTRQGSYEQYF. As DNA, the CDR3 is TGCGCCAGCAGTGACCCGACCCGACAGGGCTCCTACGAGCAGTACTTC.